This TCR beta chain was identified during a study of regulatory T cells in long-lasting Graves disease. Study summary: Newly diagnosed Graves' patients had under 3 months of antithyroid drugs. Study results and limitations: Persistent disease exhibited a predilection for TRBV28, TRBJ1-2 and TRBJ2-5.

The CDR3 has 13 residues. V lost 4 bases, J lost 3 bases, and 10 bases lay in between. Germline V gene sequence: CDR1 SGHRS, CDR2 YFSETQ. Time point indicated: newly diagnosed GD, antithyroid drugs for less than 3 months. Generation of the TCR library employed RNA extracted from PBMCs. Graves' disease diagnosis followed American Thyroid Association guidelines. Library construction for TCR beta used iRepertoire HTBI primers and Arm-PCR of CDR3 regions. TCRdb reprocessed the multiplex PCR reads via MiXCR and lists one record per CDR3 protein. The table has about 380,000 distinct CDR3 sequences, about a sixth seen once; the top ten hold about 20%. This clonotype was seen repeatedly, ten times or more. Its antigen is currently unknown.

J is TRBJ1-1 and V is TRBV5-1; maybe TRBD1 (6 bases). The receptor was isolated from a female donor with Graves disease. The material was peripheral blood mononuclear cells (PBMCs), obtained at new diagnosis, from a patient treated with antithyroid drugs. This CDR3 reads CASSPTGYTEAFF. CDR3 coding DNA: TGCGCCAGCAGCCCTACAGGGTACACTGAAGCTTTCTTT.